This paragraph covers one T cell receptor (beta chain) sequence. It is unclear where the CDR3 begins or ends on the DNA, so no DNA is shown, and the CDR3 is as TCRdb lists it. The study drew participants aged about 18 to 95 years from 20 to 30 US areas. Each participant's cohort was designated according to participant-reported clinical history. Recovered status in Cohort 3 required two negative PCRs, clearance, or symptom resolution. The data belong to a study of blood T cell repertoires in COVID-19. Authors' processing steps: Reference gene primer amplification in the assay estimated nucleated cell counts. Some clones are missing from TCRdb's copy, which holds only in-frame ones; the method was immunoSEQ multiplex PCR. V and J calls and clone size follow that table, whereas D and trimming were derived from the DNA. The sample holds under 200,000 clones; about 90% are singletons and the top ten take 7% to 7.5%.

The CDR3 is 14 residues long, ends included. The germline V gene has CDR1 LNHDA and CDR2 SQIVND (reference sequence). The clonotype was recovered from a woman aged 45-60 years who had recovered from COVID-19. The source material was PBMCs or T cells enriched from blood (not recorded which). V usage is TRBV19 and J usage is TRBJ2-2; the table's D call TRBD2 went unverified against the DNA. The CDR3 loop is CASSGGFGAGELFF.